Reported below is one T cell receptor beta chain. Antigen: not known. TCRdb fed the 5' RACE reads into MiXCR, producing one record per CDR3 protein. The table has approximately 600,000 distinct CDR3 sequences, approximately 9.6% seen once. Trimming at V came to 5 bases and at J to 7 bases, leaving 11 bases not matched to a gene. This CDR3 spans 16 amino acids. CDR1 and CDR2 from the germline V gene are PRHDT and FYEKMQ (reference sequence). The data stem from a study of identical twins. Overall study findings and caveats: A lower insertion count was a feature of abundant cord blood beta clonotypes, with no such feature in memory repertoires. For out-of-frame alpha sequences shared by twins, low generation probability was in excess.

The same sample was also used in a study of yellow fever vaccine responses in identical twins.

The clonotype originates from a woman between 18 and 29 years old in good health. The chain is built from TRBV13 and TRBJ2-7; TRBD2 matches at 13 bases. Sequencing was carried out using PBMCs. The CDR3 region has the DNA TGTGCCAGCAGCGGCCGAACTAGCGGGGGGGCCGGGGAGCAGTACTTC. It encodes CASSGRTSGGAGEQYF.